This T cell receptor beta chain was profiled in a study of shared clonotypes between healthy human individuals. The germline V gene encodes CDR1 LGHNA and CDR2 YNFKEQ. Trimming removed 1 base at V and 5 bases at J, with 5 bases between. The CDR3 covers 12 residues. TCRdb keeps only in-frame clones here, not all; method: immunoSEQ multiplex PCR. This sample has 400,000 to 600,000 clones, with about 96% found just once. The sequencing input was naive CD4+ T cells sorted from blood. Subset defined: CD45RA+ positively selected. This chain uses TRBV4-2 with TRBJ2-5; either TRBD1 or TRBD2 may supply D (5 bases each). This TCR was recovered from a woman aged 25 to 39 in good health. This chain's CDR3 is CASSQGGETQYF. The DNA of the CDR3 is TGTGCCAGCAGCCAAGGGGGGGAGACCCAGTACTTC.